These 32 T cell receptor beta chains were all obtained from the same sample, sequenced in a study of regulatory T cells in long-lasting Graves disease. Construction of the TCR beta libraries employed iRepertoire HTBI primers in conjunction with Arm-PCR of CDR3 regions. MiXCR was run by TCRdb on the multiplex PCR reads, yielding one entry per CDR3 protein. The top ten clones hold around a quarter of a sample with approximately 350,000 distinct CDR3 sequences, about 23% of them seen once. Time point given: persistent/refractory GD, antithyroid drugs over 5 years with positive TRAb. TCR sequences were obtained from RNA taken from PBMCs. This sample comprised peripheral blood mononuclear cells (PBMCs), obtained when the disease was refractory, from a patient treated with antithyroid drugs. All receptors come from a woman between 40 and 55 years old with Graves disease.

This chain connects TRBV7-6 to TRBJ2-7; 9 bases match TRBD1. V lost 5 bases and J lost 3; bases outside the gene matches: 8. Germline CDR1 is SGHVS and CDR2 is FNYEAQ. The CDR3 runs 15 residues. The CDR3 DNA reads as TGTGCCAGCAGCCCCTGGACAGGGGAGATCTACGAGCAGTACTTC. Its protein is CASSPWTGEIYEQYF.

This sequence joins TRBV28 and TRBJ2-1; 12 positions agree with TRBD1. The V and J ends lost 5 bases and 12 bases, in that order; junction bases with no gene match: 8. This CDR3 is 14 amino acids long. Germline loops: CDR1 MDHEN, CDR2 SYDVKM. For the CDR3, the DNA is TGTGCCAGCAGTCCGGGACAGGGGGCCTGGGGGCAGTTCTTC. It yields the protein CASSPGQGAWGQFF.

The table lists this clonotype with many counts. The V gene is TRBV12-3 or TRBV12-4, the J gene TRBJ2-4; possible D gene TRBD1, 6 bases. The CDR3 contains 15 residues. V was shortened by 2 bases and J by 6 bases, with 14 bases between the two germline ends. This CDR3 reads CASSLLQGQRNIQYF. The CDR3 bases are TGTGCCAGCAGTTTATTGCAGGGACAAAGAAACATTCAGTACTTC.

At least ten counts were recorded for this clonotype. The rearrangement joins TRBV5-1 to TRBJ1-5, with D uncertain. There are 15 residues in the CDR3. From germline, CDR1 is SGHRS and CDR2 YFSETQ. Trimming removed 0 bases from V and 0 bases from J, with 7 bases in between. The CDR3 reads CASSLGGDSNQPQHF. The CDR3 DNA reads TGCGCCAGCAGCTTGGGCGGAGATAGCAATCAGCCCCAGCATTTT.

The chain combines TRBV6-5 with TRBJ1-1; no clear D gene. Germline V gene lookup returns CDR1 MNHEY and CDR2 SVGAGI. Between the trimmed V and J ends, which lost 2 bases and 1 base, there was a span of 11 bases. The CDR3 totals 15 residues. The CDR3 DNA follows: TGTGCCAGCAGTTACAGGGATTCCCCGAACACTGAAGCTTTCTTT. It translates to CASSYRDSPNTEAFF.

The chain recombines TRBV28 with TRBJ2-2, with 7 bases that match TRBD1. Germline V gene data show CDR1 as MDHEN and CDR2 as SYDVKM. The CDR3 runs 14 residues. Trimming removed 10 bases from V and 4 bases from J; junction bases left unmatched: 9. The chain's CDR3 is CATRRQGVTGELFF. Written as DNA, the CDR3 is TGTGCCACGAGACGGCAGGGGGTCACCGGGGAGCTGTTTTTT.

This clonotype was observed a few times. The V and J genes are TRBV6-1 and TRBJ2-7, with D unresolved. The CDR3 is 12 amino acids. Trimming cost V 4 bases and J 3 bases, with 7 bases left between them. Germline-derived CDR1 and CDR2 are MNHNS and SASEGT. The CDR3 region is CASSANYYEQYF. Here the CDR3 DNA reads TGTGCCAGCAGTGCCAACTACTACGAGCAGTACTTC.

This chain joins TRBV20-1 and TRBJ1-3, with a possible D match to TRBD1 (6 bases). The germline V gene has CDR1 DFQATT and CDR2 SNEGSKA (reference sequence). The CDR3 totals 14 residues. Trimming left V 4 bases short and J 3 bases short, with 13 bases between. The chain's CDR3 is CSAIRTVGGNTIYF. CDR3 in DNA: TGCAGTGCTATCCGGACAGTTGGTGGAAACACCATATATTTT.

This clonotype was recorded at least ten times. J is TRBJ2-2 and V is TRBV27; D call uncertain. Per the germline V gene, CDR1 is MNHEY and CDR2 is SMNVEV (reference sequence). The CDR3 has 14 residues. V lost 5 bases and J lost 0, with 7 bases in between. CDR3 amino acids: CASSGLTNTGELFF. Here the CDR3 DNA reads TGTGCCAGCAGTGGGCTAACGAACACCGGGGAGCTGTTTTTT.

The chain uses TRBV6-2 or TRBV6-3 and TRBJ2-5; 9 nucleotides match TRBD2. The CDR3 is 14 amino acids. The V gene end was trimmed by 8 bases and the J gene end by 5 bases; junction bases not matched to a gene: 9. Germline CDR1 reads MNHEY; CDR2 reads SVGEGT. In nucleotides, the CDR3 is TGTGCCAGCGCAGCGGGAGGTCCGCAGGAGACCCAGTACTTC. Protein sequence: CASAAGGPQETQYF.

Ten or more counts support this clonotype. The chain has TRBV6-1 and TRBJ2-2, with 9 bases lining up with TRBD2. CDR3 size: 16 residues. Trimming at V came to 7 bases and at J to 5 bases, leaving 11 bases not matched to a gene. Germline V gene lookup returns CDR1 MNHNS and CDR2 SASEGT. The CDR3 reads CASTPLPTSGTGELFF. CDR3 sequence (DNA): TGTGCCAGCACCCCACTTCCAACTAGCGGGACCGGGGAGCTGTTTTTT.

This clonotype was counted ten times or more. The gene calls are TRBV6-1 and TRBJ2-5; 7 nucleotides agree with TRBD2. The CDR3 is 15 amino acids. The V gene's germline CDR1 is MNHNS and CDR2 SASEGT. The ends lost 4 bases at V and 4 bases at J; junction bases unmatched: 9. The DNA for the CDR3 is TGTGCCAGCAGTGGACGCGGGAGACCCGGAGAGACCCAGTACTTC. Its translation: CASSGRGRPGETQYF.

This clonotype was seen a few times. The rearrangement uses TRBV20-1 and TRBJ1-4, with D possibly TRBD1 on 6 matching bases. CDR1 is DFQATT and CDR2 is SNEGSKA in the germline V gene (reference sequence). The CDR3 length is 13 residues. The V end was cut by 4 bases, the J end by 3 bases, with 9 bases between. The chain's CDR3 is CSATRTANEKLFF. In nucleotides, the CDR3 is TGCAGTGCTACACGGACAGCTAATGAAAAACTGTTTTTT.

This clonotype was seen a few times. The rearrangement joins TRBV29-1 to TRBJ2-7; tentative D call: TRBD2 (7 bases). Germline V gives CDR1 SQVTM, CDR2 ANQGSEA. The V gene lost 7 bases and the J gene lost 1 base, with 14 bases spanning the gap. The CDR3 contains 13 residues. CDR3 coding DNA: TGCAGCGGGGGGCGGGGGCGGTCCTACGAGCAGTACTTC. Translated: CSGGRGRSYEQYF.

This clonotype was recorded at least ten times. CDR3 in DNA: TGCAGTGCTTCCAGCGGGAGCAACTACGAGCAGTACTTC. Its protein is CSASSGSNYEQYF. The rearrangement uses TRBV20-1 and TRBJ2-7, with 8 nucleotides matching TRBD2. The CDR3 is 13 amino acids. Germline V lookup: CDR1 DFQATT, CDR2 SNEGSKA (reference sequence). Trimming removed 5 bases from V and 3 bases from J; junction bases left unmatched: 6.

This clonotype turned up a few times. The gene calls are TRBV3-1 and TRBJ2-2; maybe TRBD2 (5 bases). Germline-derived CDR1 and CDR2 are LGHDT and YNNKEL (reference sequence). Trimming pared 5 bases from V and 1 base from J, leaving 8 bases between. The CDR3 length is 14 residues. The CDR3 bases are TGTGCCAGCAGCGGACTTTTGAACACCGGGGAGCTGTTTTTT. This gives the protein CASSGLLNTGELFF.

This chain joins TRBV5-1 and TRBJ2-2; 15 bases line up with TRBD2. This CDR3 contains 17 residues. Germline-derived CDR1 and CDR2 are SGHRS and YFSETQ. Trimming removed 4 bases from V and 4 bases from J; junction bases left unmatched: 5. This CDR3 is CASSTGLAGGGTGELFF. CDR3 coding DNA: TGCGCCAGCAGCACGGGACTAGCGGGAGGAGGCACCGGGGAGCTGTTTTTT.

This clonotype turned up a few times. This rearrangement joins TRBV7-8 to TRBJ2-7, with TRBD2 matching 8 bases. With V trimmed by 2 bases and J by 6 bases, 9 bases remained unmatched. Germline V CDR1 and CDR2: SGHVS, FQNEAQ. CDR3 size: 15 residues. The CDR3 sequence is CASSLFTREDREQYF. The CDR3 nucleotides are TGTGCCAGCAGCTTATTTACGCGGGAGGACCGCGAGCAGTACTTC.

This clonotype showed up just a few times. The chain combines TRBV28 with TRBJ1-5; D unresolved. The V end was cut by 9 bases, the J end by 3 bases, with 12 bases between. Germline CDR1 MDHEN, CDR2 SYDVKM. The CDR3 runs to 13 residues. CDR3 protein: CASGLASNQPQHF. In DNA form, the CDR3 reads TGTGCCAGTGGACTCGCGTCCAATCAGCCCCAGCATTTT.

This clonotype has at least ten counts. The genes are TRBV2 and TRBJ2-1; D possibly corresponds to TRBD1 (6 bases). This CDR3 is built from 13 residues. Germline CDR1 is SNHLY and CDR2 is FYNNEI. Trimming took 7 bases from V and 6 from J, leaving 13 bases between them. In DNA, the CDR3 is TGTGCCAGCATCGGAAGGGGGAGCAATGAGCAGTTCTTC. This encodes CASIGRGSNEQFF.

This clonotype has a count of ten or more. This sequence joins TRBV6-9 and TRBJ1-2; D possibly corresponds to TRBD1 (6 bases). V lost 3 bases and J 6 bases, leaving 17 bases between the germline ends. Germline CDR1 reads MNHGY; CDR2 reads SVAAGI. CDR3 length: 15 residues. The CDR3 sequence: CASSYSLTGANGYTF. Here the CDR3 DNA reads TGTGCCAGCAGTTACTCCTTGACAGGCGCTAATGGCTACACCTTC.

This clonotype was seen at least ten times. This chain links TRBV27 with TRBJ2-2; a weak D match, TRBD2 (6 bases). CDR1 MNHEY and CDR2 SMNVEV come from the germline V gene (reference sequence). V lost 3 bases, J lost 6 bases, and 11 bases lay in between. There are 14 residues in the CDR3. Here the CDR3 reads CASSFSWEAGELFF. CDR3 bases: TGTGCCAGCAGTTTTTCGTGGGAGGCCGGGGAGCTGTTTTTT.

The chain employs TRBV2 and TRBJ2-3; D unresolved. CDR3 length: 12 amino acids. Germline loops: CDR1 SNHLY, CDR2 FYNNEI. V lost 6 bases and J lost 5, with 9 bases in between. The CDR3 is CASRIEGDTQYF. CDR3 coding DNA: TGTGCCAGCAGGATAGAAGGAGATACGCAGTATTTT.

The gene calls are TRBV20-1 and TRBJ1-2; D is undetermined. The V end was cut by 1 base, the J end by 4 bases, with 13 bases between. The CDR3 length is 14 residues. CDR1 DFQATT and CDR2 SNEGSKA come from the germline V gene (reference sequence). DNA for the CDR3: TGCAGTGCTAGAGTGCGTGGGGAGAGCTATGGCTACACCTTC. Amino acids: CSARVRGESYGYTF.

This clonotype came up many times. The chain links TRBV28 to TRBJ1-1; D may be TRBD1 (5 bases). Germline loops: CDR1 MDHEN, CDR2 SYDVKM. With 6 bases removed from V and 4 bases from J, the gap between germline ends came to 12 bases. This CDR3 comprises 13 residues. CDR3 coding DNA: TGTGCCAGCAGAATTGTGAGGGGCACTGAAGCTTTCTTT. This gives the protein CASRIVRGTEAFF.

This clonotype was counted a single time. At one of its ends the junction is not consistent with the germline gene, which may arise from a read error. The CDR3 nucleotides are TGTGCCAGCAGCCCCTTGCCGCGGAGCAGAGATACGCAGTATTTT. Translated, it gives CASSPLPRSRDTQYF. This chain connects TRBV5-4 to TRBJ2-3; D remains unclear. Germline V lookup: CDR1 SGHNT, CDR2 YYREEE (reference sequence). CDR3 length equals 15 residues. The complete variable domain, with remaining parts taken from reference TRBV5-4 and TRBJ2-3, reads ETGVTQSPTHLIKTRGQQVTLRCSSQSGHNTVSWYQQALGQGPQFIFQYYREEENGRGNFPPRFSGLQFPNYSSELNVNALELDDSALYLCASSPLPRSRDTQYFGPGTRLTVL.

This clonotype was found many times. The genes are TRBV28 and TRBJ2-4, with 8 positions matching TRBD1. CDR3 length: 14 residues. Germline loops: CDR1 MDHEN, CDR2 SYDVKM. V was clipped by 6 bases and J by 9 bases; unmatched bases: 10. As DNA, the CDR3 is TGTGCCAGCAGCCTGACAGGGGCAGGGGGCATTCAGTACTTC. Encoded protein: CASSLTGAGGIQYF.

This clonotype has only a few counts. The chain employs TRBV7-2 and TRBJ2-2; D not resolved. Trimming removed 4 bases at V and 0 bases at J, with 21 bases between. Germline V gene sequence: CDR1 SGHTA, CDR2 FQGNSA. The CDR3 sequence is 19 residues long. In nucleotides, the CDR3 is TGTGCCAGCAGCTCTACCCGGTGGCCTTCAACGCCGAACACCGGGGAGCTGTTTTTT. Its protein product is CASSSTRWPSTPNTGELFF.

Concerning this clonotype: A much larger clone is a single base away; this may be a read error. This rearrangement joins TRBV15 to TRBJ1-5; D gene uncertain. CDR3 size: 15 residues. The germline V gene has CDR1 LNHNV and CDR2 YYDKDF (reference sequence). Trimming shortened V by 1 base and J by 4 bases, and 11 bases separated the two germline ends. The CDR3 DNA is TGTGCCACCAGCAGAGGTCTCGACACAAATCAGCCCCAGCATTTT. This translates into CATSRGLDTNQPQHF.

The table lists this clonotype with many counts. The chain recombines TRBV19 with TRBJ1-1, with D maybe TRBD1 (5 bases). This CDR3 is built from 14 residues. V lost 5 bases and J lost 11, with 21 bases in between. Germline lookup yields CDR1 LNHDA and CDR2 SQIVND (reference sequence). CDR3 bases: TGTGCCAGTAGTTACCGGGACCCCGCAAGAGGGGCTTTCTTT. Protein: CASSYRDPARGAFF.

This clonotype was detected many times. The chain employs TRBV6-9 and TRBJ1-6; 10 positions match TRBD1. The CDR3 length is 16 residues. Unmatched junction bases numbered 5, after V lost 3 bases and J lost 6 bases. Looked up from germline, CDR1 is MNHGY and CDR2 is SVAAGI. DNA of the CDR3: TGTGCCAGCAGTTACTCAGGGACAGGGGTTAATTCACCCCTCCACTTT. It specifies CASSYSGTGVNSPLHF.

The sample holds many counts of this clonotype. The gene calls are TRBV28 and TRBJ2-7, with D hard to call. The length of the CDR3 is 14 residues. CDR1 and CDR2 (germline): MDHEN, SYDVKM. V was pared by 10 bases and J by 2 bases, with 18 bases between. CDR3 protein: CATLVRPGTYEQYF. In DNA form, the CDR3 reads TGTGCCACCCTCGTGAGGCCCGGCACCTACGAGCAGTACTTC.